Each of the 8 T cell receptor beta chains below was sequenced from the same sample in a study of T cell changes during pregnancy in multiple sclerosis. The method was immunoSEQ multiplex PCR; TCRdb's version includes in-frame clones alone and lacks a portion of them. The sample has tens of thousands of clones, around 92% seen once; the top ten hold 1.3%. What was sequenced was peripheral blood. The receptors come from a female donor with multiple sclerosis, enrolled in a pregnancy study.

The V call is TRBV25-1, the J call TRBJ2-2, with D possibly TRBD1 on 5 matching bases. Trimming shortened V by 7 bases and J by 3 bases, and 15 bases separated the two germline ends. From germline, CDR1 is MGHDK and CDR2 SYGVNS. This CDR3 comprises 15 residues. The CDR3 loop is CASNPPAGYTGELFF. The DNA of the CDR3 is TGTGCCAGCAACCCCCCCGCAGGGTACACCGGGGAGCTGTTTTTT.

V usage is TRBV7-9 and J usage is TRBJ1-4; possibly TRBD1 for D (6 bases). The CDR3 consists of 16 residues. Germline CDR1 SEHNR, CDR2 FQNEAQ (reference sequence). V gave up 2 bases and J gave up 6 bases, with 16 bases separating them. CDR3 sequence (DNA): TGTGCCAGCAGCTTATCGGGGGCGCTTAGGGATGAAAAACTGTTTTTT. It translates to CASSLSGALRDEKLFF. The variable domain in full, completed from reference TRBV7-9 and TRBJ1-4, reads DTGVSQNPRHKITKRGQNVTFRCDPISEHNRLYWYRQTLGQGPEFLTYFQNEAQLEKSRLLSDRFSAERPKGSFSTLEIQRTEQGDSAMYLCASSLSGALRDEKLFFGSGTQLSVL.

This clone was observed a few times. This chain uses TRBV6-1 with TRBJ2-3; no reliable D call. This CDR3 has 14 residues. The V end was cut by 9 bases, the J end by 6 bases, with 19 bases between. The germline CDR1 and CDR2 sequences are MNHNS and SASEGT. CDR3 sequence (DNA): TGTGCCAGTAAGGCCCCAGACGGGCGGGATACGCAGTATTTT. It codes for CASKAPDGRDTQYF.

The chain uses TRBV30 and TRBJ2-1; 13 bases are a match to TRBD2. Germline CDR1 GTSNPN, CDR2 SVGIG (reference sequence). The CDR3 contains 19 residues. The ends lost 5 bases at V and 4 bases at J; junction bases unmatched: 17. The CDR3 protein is CAWAGGLAGALTNYNEQFF. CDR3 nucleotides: TGTGCCTGGGCAGGCGGACTAGCGGGAGCCCTCACCAATTACAATGAGCAGTTCTTC.

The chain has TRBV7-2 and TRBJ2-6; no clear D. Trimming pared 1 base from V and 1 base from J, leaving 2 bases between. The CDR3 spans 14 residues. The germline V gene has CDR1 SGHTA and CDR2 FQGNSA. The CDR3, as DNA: TGTGCCAGCAGCTTAGGGTCTGGGGCCAACGTCCTGACTTTC. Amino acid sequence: CASSLGSGANVLTF.

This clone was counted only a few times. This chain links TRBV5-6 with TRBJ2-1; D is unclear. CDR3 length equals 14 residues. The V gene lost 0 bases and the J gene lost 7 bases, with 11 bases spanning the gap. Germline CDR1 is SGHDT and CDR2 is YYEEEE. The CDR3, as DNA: TGTGCCAGCAGCTTGGCTCCTACCATAAATGAGCAGTTCTTC. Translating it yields CASSLAPTINEQFF.

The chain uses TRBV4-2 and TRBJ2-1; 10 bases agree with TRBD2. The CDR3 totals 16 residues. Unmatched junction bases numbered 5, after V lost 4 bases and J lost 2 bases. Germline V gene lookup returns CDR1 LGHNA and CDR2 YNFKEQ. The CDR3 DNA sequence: TGTGCCAGCAGCCCCCAGCTAGCGGGAGCCTACAATGAGCAGTTCTTC. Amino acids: CASSPQLAGAYNEQFF.

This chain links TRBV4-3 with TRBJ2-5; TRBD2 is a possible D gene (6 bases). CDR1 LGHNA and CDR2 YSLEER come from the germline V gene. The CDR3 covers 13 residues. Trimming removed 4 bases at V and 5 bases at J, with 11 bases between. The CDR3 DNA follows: TGCGCCAGCAGCCTGGAGGGAGTGGAGACCCAGTACTTC. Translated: CASSLEGVETQYF.